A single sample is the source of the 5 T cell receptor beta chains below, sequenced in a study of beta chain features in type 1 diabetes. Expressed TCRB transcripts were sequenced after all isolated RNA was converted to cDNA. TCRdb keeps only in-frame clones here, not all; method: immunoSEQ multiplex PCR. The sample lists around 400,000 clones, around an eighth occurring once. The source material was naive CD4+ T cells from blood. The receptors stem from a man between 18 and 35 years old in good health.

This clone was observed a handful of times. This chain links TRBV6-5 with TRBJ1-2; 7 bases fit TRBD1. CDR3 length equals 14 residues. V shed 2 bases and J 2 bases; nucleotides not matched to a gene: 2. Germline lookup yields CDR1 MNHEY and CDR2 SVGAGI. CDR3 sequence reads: CASSYRGPNYGYTF. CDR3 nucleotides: TGTGCCAGCAGTTACAGGGGGCCGAACTATGGCTACACCTTC.

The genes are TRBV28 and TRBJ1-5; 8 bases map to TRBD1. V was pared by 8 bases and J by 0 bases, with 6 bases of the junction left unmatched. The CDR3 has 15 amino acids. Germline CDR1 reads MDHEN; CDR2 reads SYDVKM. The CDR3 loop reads CASLRTGFSNQPQHF. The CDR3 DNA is TGTGCCAGCTTGCGGACAGGGTTTAGCAATCAGCCCCAGCATTTT.

The CDR3 spells CASSPTGATSVHEQFF. The CDR3 DNA is TGTGCCAGCAGCCCCACCGGGGCCACTAGCGTGCATGAGCAGTTCTTC. The chain is built from TRBV5-4 and TRBJ2-1, with 7 bases fitting TRBD2. Germline CDR1 SGHNT, CDR2 YYREEE (reference sequence). The length of the CDR3 is 16 residues. V lost 4 bases to trimming and J lost 8 bases; unmatched junction nucleotides: 15.

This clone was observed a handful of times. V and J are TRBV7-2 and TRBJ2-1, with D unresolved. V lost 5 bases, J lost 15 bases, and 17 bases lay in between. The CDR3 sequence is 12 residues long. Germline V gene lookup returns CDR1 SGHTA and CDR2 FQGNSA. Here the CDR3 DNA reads TGTGCCAGCAGCCGTAGCCCGGTCAACCCGTTCTTC. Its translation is CASSRSPVNPFF.

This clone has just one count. CDR3 DNA sequence: TGTGCCAGCAGCTTGTACCAGATCTATAATTCACCCCTCCACTTT. It encodes CASSLYQIYNSPLHF. The V gene is TRBV5-6, the J gene TRBJ1-6; no definite D call. Germline loops: CDR1 SGHDT, CDR2 YYEEEE. This CDR3 spans 15 amino acids. With 1 base removed from V and 3 bases from J, the gap between germline ends came to 8 bases.